This TCR beta chain stems from a study of shared clonotypes between healthy human individuals. CDR1 is SGDLS, CDR2 YYNGEE, per germline. CDR3 length: 15 residues. V lost 0 bases and J lost 0, with 8 bases in between. Study-wide results and caveats: Expectations were that clonotype sharing among donors would be affected by sequencing depth.

Notes on this clone: Its specificity is unknown.

Method: immunoSEQ multiplex PCR; TCRdb's copy keeps in-frame clones and lacks some. The sample has a few million clones, approximately 95% seen once. Sequencing used naive CD4+ T cells from PBMCs. Specified subset: CD45RA+ positively selected. The J gene is TRBJ2-3, the V gene TRBV9; D is unclear. The receptor comes from a man younger than 35 in good health. Some clones in this sample may be carry-over from other donors' samples. CDR3 nucleotides: TGTGCCAGCAGCGTAGGGGCAACTAGCACAGATACGCAGTATTTT. The encoded protein is CASSVGATSTDTQYF.